This T cell receptor beta chain was captured in a study of blood T cell repertoires in COVID-19 (dated by TCRdb to the early 2020s). Some background on the complete study: Collaborator samples came from the United States, Italy and Spain and covered acute and convalescent phases of COVID-19. The prospective study material was composed of cDNA or gDNA derived from T cells, B-cell-depleted T cells, or PBMCs. Deeply sampled blood TCRbeta repertoires from subjects exposed to, actively infected with, or recovered from COVID-19 were included in the dataset. The repertoires were made available in a free public database intended to serve as a resource for research on the immune response to SARS-CoV-2. Samples came from the ongoing ImmuneRACE study (first 160 participants) plus 1,254 subjects from 6 global collaborators. Nearly every sample came with metadata listing a de-identified subject ID, COVID-19 status, age in years and sex. Where available, HLA class I and class II types were obtained from metadata supplied by the sample provider rather than from assay-based typing.

Enrolling through a virtual design, the prospective study's participants ranged in age from roughly 18 to 89 years and lived across 24 United States geographic areas. Cohort assignment in the prospective study relied on participant-reported clinical history from a screening survey and a study questionnaire. For ImmuneRACE Cohort 3, a participant was defined as recovered based on two consecutive negative NP/OP PCR tests, clearance by a healthcare professional, or resolution of symptoms. Each participant in the prospective study had whole blood, serum and a nasopharyngeal or oropharyngeal swab collected by mobile phlebotomists. Additional blood draws and questionnaires over an approximately 2-month period could optionally be provided by prospective study participants. Before DNA extraction, blood samples from the prospective study were shipped at room temperature or frozen. Comment on this clone: No antigen is known for it. Qualities for individual bases were not recorded, and no much larger clone is one base off.

The immunoSEQ Assay, a bias-controlled multiplex PCR, was used to amplify TCRbeta CDR3 regions from genomic DNA. Per the authors' processing: The number of nucleated cells in each sample was estimated from the amplification of reference gene primers within the assay. Sequence reads were collapsed and filtered to measure the absolute abundance of every unique TCRbeta CDR3 rearrangement. For each sample, productive Simpson clonality was calculated as the square root of Simpson's diversity index over productive rearrangements. TCRdb re-hosts the immuneACCESS table, in-frame sequences only. Its copies lack some clones; in the studies checked, an unresolved V gene accounts for under half of them, and the cause for the rest is not known. V, J and clone size are those of that table, while D and trimming were read from the DNA. The sample records a few hundred thousand clones, 87% of which are singletons. The ten largest clones capture 8% to 9.5% of the sample.

General conclusions and limits of the study: The quantity of clinical and demographic metadata differed by source and by participant and was supplied without curation.

From the cysteine up to the phenylalanine, the CDR3 has a length of 14 residues. Left in the record is the CDR3 DNA by itself, 42 bases read in frame from the first base. Taken from the germline V gene, the CDR1 and CDR2 loops are SGHRS and YFSETQ. The germline ends are 11 bases apart after V is trimmed by 2 bases and J by 4 bases. Recombination linked TRBV5-1 to TRBJ2-3, and perhaps TRBD1 as D gene, on 5 matching bases. The sequence was collected from a young woman who had recovered from COVID-19. Sequenced material: PBMCs or T cells enriched from blood (not recorded which). The CDR3 protein: CASSFAQGSDTQYF. The nucleotides are TGCGCCAGCAGCTTCGCCCAGGGCTCAGATACGCAGTATTTT.